One and the same sample provided the 20 T cell receptor beta chains below, sequenced in a study of cytomegalovirus exposure and HLA in healthy donors. The PCR was carried out with 60 Vbeta primers and 13 Jbeta primers. Sequenced by immunoSEQ multiplex PCR; TCRdb stores in-frame clones only, minus some. The repertoire includes some 110,000 clones, nearly 80% of them detected once, and 5.8% sits in the top ten. Sequencing was carried out using PBMCs. All receptors derive from a man aged 60 to 69 in good health and CMV-seropositive.

The rearrangement joins TRBV6-6 to TRBJ1-1; the D gene is possibly TRBD1 (5 bases). The germline V and J ends were trimmed by 2 bases and 3 bases, with 10 bases remaining between them. The CDR3 extends over 14 amino acids. The germline gives CDR1 MNHNY, CDR2 SVGAGI (reference sequence). The CDR3: CASSYAWGDTEAFF. For the CDR3, the DNA is TGTGCCAGCAGTTACGCCTGGGGGGACACTGAAGCTTTCTTT.

J is TRBJ1-1 and V is TRBV11-3; D remains unclear. V was shortened by 5 bases and J by 1 base, with 11 bases between the two germline ends. Germline loops: CDR1 SGHNT, CDR2 YENEEA. The CDR3 spans 14 residues. CDR3 bases: TGTGCCAGCAGCCATGGCGGGTCGAACACTGAAGCTTTCTTT. It yields the protein CASSHGGSNTEAFF.

This chain connects TRBV6-1 to TRBJ2-7; 10 bases map to TRBD1. The CDR3 length is 13 residues. V dropped 8 bases and J dropped 4; count of bases not matched to a gene: 5. Germline CDR1 MNHNS, CDR2 SASEGT. CDR3 DNA sequence: TGTGCCAGCTCTGACAGGGGGCTATACGAGCAGTACTTC. It translates to CASSDRGLYEQYF.

This chain uses TRBV7-3 with TRBJ1-1; a possible D gene is TRBD1 (6 bases). Trimming took off 5 bases at V and 4 bases at J, with 11 bases between the two ends. Looked up from germline, CDR1 is SGHTA and CDR2 is FQGTGA. The CDR3 sequence is 13 residues long. CDR3 amino acids: CASSPQGRTEAFF. CDR3 bases: TGTGCCAGCAGCCCTCAGGGGCGCACTGAAGCTTTCTTT.

This sequence joins TRBV9 and TRBJ1-5, with D unclear. Germline CDR1 reads SGDLS; CDR2 reads YYNGEE. V lost 0 bases to trimming and J lost 1 base, with 8 bases between them. CDR3 length equals 15 residues. This CDR3 reads CASSVAGSSNQPQHF. The CDR3 coding sequence is TGTGCCAGCAGCGTAGCAGGATCCAGCAATCAGCCCCAGCATTTT.

This clone appeared a few times. This chain links TRBV5-1 with TRBJ1-2; D is perhaps TRBD1 (6 bases). This CDR3 has 13 amino acids. The germline V gene has CDR1 SGHRS and CDR2 YFSETQ. The V end was cut by 4 bases, the J end by 8 bases, with 15 bases between. CDR3 nucleotides: TGCGCCAGCAGCCCGGGACAAGCAGGAGGCTACACCTTC. Protein sequence: CASSPGQAGGYTF.

The chain joins TRBV30 to TRBJ2-2; D unclear. V lost 0 bases to trimming and J lost 8 bases, with 7 bases between them. Germline values: CDR1 GTSNPN, CDR2 SVGIG (reference sequence). The CDR3 has 12 amino acids. CDR3 nucleotide sequence: TGTGCCTGGAGTGTACGGGTGGGGGAGCTGTTTTTT. Residues: CAWSVRVGELFF.

This chain connects TRBV4-3 to TRBJ2-5; unclear D gene. Between the trimmed V and J ends, which lost 0 bases and 5 bases, there was a span of 7 bases. The CDR3 has 13 amino acids. Germline CDR1 LGHNA, CDR2 YSLEER. CDR3 in amino acids: CASSQDLMETQYF. CDR3 DNA sequence: TGCGCCAGCAGCCAAGACTTAATGGAGACCCAGTACTTC.

The CDR3, as DNA: TGTGCCAGTAGTATAGGACAGTACAATGAGCAGTTCTTC. Translating gives CASSIGQYNEQFF. This chain uses TRBV19 with TRBJ2-1, with TRBD1 as a possible D gene (5 bases). Germline CDR1 LNHDA, CDR2 SQIVND (reference sequence). The V gene lost 1 base and the J gene lost 4 bases, with 5 bases spanning the gap. The CDR3 covers 13 residues.

This clone appeared a few times. This sequence joins TRBV28 and TRBJ1-3, with no clear D. V was shortened by 3 bases and J by 4 bases, with 10 bases between the two germline ends. The CDR3 has 14 amino acids. CDR1 and CDR2 (germline): MDHEN, SYDVKM. The CDR3 protein is CASSFPTGGNTIYF. In DNA form, the CDR3 reads TGTGCCAGCAGTTTCCCAACGGGAGGAAACACCATATATTTT. The whole variable domain, filled in from reference TRBV28 and TRBJ1-3, reads DVKVTQSSRYLVKRTGEKVFLECVQDMDHENMFWYRQDPGLGLRLIYFSYDVKMKEKGDIPEGYSVSREKKERFSLILESASTNQTSMYLCASSFPTGGNTIYFGEGSWLTVV.

The chain combines TRBV2 with TRBJ1-5; D gene uncertain. This CDR3 comprises 13 residues. CDR1 SNHLY and CDR2 FYNNEI come from the germline V gene. Trimming pared 4 bases from V and 6 bases from J, leaving 10 bases between. The CDR3 sequence: CASSVSTTQPQHF. Here the CDR3 DNA reads TGTGCCAGCAGTGTCTCCACAACTCAGCCCCAGCATTTT.

The gene calls are TRBV10-2 and TRBJ1-1; no clear D gene. In germline, CDR1 is WSHSY, CDR2 SAAADI. The V gene lost 3 bases and the J gene lost 4 bases, with 9 bases spanning the gap. The CDR3 is made up of 13 amino acids. The CDR3 DNA is TGCGCCAGCAGTGATTATGGAGGCACTGAAGCTTTCTTT. Its protein product is CASSDYGGTEAFF.

The genes are TRBV30 and TRBJ1-2, with D possibly matching TRBD1 (6 bases). The V end was cut by 0 bases, the J end by 8 bases, with 13 bases between. The CDR3 runs 13 residues. Per the germline V gene, CDR1 is GTSNPN and CDR2 is SVGIG (reference sequence). CDR3 in amino acids: CAWSVQGSLGYTF. CDR3 sequence (DNA): TGTGCCTGGAGTGTCCAGGGGTCTTTAGGCTACACCTTC.

This clone was detected once. The genes are TRBV7-8 and TRBJ2-2, with TRBD2 matching 10 bases. J was trimmed by 8 bases and V by 5 bases; bases with no gene match: 5. Germline loops: CDR1 SGHVS, CDR2 FQNEAQ. The CDR3 covers 14 residues. The CDR3 sequence: CASSRGTSEGELFF. For the CDR3, the DNA is TGTGCCAGCAGCCGGGGGACTAGCGAGGGGGAGCTGTTTTTT.

The chain is built from TRBV10-1 and TRBJ2-2; D might be TRBD1 (6 bases). The V end lost 6 bases, the J end lost 5 bases, and 13 bases lay between the germline ends. CDR1 and CDR2 (germline): WNHNN, SYGVQD (reference sequence). The CDR3 extends over 14 amino acids. CDR3 loop: CASRERQGTGELFF. The DNA of the CDR3 is TGCGCCAGCAGGGAAAGGCAGGGGACCGGGGAGCTGTTTTTT.

The rearrangement uses TRBV5-1 and TRBJ1-2, with D perhaps TRBD1 (5 bases). CDR1 SGHRS and CDR2 YFSETQ come from the germline V gene. The V and J ends lost 2 bases and 1 base respectively, with 12 bases between them. The CDR3 length is 15 residues. The CDR3 reads CASSFGGRNNYGYTF. The CDR3 DNA is TGCGCCAGCAGCTTCGGGGGACGGAATAACTATGGCTACACCTTC.

This rearrangement joins TRBV29-1 to TRBJ2-7; possibly TRBD1 for D (6 bases). Germline V gives CDR1 SQVTM, CDR2 ANQGSEA. This CDR3 is built from 13 residues. Here the CDR3 DNA reads TGCAGTTCGACAGGCGAAAGCTCCTACGAGCAGTACTTC. Amino acids: CSSTGESSYEQYF.

The chain recombines TRBV19 with TRBJ2-5, with D possibly TRBD1 on 6 matching bases. Trimming shortened V by 1 base and J by 4 bases, and 7 bases separated the two germline ends. The CDR3 has 13 residues. Germline V gene sequence: CDR1 LNHDA, CDR2 SQIVND (reference sequence). CDR3 sequence (DNA): TGTGCCAGTAGTATAGGGACAGCAGAGACCCAGTACTTC. This gives the protein CASSIGTAETQYF.

V gene TRBV11-2 combines with J gene TRBJ2-7; 10 bases are shared with TRBD1. The CDR3 length is 14 residues. Germline V gene data show CDR1 as SGHAT and CDR2 as FQNNGV. The V segment lost 5 bases and the J segment 2 bases; nucleotides outside the gene matches: 3. CDR3 in amino acids: CASSPGTGAYEQYF. CDR3 DNA sequence: TGTGCCAGCAGCCCAGGGACAGGGGCCTACGAGCAGTACTTC.

The genes are TRBV5-8 and TRBJ1-6; D gene uncertain. The V gene's germline CDR1 is SGHTS and CDR2 YDEGEE. V was clipped by 4 bases and J by 7 bases, with 15 bases between them. The CDR3 covers 15 residues. The CDR3 nucleotides read TGTGCCAGCAGCCCGAGACGGAGCTTGAATTCACCCCTCCACTTT. Its translation: CASSPRRSLNSPLHF.